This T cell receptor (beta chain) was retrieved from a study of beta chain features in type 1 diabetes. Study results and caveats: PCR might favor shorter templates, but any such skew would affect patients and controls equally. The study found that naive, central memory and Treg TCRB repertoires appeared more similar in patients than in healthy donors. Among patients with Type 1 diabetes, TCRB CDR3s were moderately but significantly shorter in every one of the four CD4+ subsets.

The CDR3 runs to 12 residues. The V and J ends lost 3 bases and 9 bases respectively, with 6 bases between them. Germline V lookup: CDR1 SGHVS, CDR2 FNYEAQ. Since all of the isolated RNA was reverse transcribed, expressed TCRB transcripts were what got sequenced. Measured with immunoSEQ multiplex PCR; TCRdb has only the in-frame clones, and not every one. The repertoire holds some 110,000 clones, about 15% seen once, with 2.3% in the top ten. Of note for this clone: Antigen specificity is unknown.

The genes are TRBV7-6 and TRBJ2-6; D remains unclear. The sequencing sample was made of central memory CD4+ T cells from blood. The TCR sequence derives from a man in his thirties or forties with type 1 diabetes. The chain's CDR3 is CASSFGRNVLTF. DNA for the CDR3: TGTGCCAGCAGCTTTGGGCGCAACGTCCTGACTTTC.